The 17 T cell receptor beta chains below come from one sample, sequenced in a study of blood T cell repertoires in COVID-19. This table comes from immunoSEQ multiplex PCR, and its TCRdb copy is limited to in-frame clones, with some not included. This sample has around 100,000 clones, with roughly 90% found just once. Sequencing was carried out using peripheral blood. Receptors were obtained from a man aged 45 to 65 with active COVID-19.

V is TRBV6-6 and J is TRBJ1-5; D gene unclear. Germline V gene sequence: CDR1 MNHNY, CDR2 SVGAGI (reference sequence). CDR3 length: 14 amino acids. Trimming shortened V by 2 bases and J by 5 bases, and 10 bases separated the two germline ends. DNA of the CDR3: TGTGCCAGCAGTTACCCCCAACGGGATCAGCCCCAGCATTTT. Amino acid sequence: CASSYPQRDQPQHF.

This clone was recorded once. The chain uses TRBV7-9 and TRBJ1-5, with D perhaps TRBD1 (5 bases). Trimming stripped 0 bases from V and 0 bases from J, with 6 bases between. The CDR3 spans 15 residues. Germline V lookup: CDR1 SEHNR, CDR2 FQNEAQ (reference sequence). CDR3 loop: CASSLAGGSNQPQHF. CDR3 in DNA: TGTGCCAGCAGCTTAGCGGGGGGTAGCAATCAGCCCCAGCATTTT.

V and J are TRBV5-6 and TRBJ1-1, with no clear D. Germline loops: CDR1 SGHDT, CDR2 YYEEEE. Trimming cost V 3 bases and J 1 base, with 7 bases left between them. This CDR3 comprises 13 residues. The CDR3 spells CASSSGSNTEAFF. The CDR3 DNA sequence: TGTGCCAGCAGCTCGGGGTCGAACACTGAAGCTTTCTTT. The full variable domain, completed using reference TRBV5-6 and TRBJ1-1, is DAGVTQSPTHLIKTRGQQVTLRCSPKSGHDTVSWYQQALGQGPQFIFQYYEEEERQRGNFPDRFSGHQFPNYSSELNVNALLLGDSALYLCASSSGSNTEAFFGQGTRLTVV.

The chain joins TRBV18 to TRBJ2-5; 12 nucleotides line up with TRBD2. V was clipped by 3 bases and J by 1 base; unmatched bases: 0. Germline values: CDR1 KGHSH, CDR2 LQKENI. The CDR3 has 15 residues. The CDR3 DNA sequence: TGTGCCAGCTCACCGACTAGCGGGGGCCAAGAGACCCAGTACTTC. Its protein product is CASSPTSGGQETQYF. The full variable domain, rest sourced from reference TRBV18 and TRBJ2-5, is NAGVMQNPRHLVRRRGQEARLRCSPMKGHSHVYWYRQLPEEGLKFMVYLQKENIIDESGMPKERFSAEFPKEGPSILRIQQVVRGDSAAYFCASSPTSGGQETQYFGPGTRLLVL.

The J gene is TRBJ1-3, the V gene TRBV6-5, with D unresolved. The CDR3 has 15 residues. CDR1 and CDR2 (germline): MNHEY, SVGAGI. With 0 bases removed from V and 0 bases from J, the gap between germline ends came to 6 bases. CDR3 in amino acids: CASSYSLRSGNTIYF. In DNA, the CDR3 is TGTGCCAGCAGTTACTCTCTGCGCTCTGGAAACACCATATATTTT.

The chain uses TRBV14 and TRBJ2-7; 7 nucleotides line up with TRBD1. Germline CDR1 is SGHDN and CDR2 is FVKESK. This CDR3 region has 14 residues. The J segment lost 9 bases and the V segment lost 2 bases, leaving 10 bases of the junction unmatched. This CDR3 reads CASSQIQGPFGQYF. The CDR3 nucleotides are TGTGCCAGCAGCCAAATACAGGGGCCGTTTGGGCAGTACTTC.

The sample holds one count of this clone. The chain recombines TRBV27 with TRBJ1-5; the D gene is possibly TRBD1 (5 bases). Germline V gene data show CDR1 as MNHEY and CDR2 as SMNVEV (reference sequence). The germline V and J ends were trimmed by 6 bases and 6 bases, with 15 bases remaining between them. The CDR3 length is 14 residues. The CDR3 DNA reads TGTGCCAGCAGACGCGGGGGTTCGAGTCAGCCCCAGCATTTT. Protein product: CASRRGGSSQPQHF.

This clone was seen just once. The chain couples TRBV7-8 to TRBJ1-2, with D perhaps matching TRBD1 (5 bases). Trimming removed 4 bases from V and 7 bases from J, with 13 bases in between. The CDR3 runs to 13 residues. CDR1 SGHVS and CDR2 FQNEAQ come from the germline V gene. CDR3 nucleotide sequence: TGTGCCAGCAGCTCCTACGGACACGGTGGCTACACCTTC. This encodes CASSSYGHGGYTF.

The chain employs TRBV4-1 and TRBJ2-7; 7 nucleotides align to TRBD1. V lost 3 bases and J lost 4; bases outside the gene matches: 3. This CDR3 comprises 13 residues. Looked up from germline, CDR1 is MGHRA and CDR2 is YSYEKL. The CDR3 sequence is CASSQGTDYEQYF. The CDR3 DNA reads as TGCGCCAGCAGCCAGGGGACAGATTACGAGCAGTACTTC.

This clone was seen a single time. The J gene is TRBJ2-7, the V gene TRBV6-5; possibly TRBD1 for D (6 bases). V was shortened by 8 bases and J by 4 bases, with 21 bases between the two germline ends. Germline CDR1 MNHEY, CDR2 SVGAGI. There are 15 residues in the CDR3. The CDR3 region has the DNA TGTGCCAGCTTCGGTGACAGGATCCTGGGATACGAGCAGTACTTC. The encoded protein is CASFGDRILGYEQYF.

The V gene is TRBV29-1, the J gene TRBJ2-1; 7 positions agree with TRBD1. Trimming removed 4 bases from V and 10 bases from J; junction bases left unmatched: 16. This CDR3 spans 15 amino acids. Germline V CDR1 and CDR2: SQVTM, ANQGSEA. For the CDR3, the DNA is TGCAGCGTTGTCGACCAGGGGGTCTGGCCGAGAGAGCAGTTCTTC. Protein product: CSVVDQGVWPREQFF.

This chain joins TRBV18 and TRBJ2-7; D is unresolved. Per the germline V gene, CDR1 is KGHSH and CDR2 is LQKENI. With 2 bases removed from V and 1 base from J, the gap between germline ends came to 6 bases. The CDR3 is made up of 13 amino acids. The CDR3 region is CASSPFRSYEQYV. CDR3 in DNA: TGTGCCAGCTCACCATTTCGGTCCTACGAGCAGTACGTC.

V and J are TRBV5-5 and TRBJ1-5, with 7 nucleotides matching TRBD1. This CDR3 contains 15 residues. The V gene's germline CDR1 is SGHKS and CDR2 YYEKEE (reference sequence). With 0 bases clipped from V and 5 bases from J, the junction kept 5 bases outside the gene matches. This CDR3 reads CASSLGQGRDQPQHF. In DNA form, the CDR3 reads TGTGCCAGCAGCTTGGGACAGGGAAGGGATCAGCCCCAGCATTTT.

The V and J genes are TRBV11-3 and TRBJ2-4; a possible D gene is TRBD2 (6 bases). This CDR3 contains 15 residues. CDR1 is SGHNT and CDR2 is YENEEA in the germline V gene. The V and J ends lost 3 bases and 3 bases respectively, with 12 bases between them. Here the CDR3 DNA reads TGTGCCAGCAGCTTCGGGGGAACGGGCAAAAACATTCAGTACTTC. The encoded protein is CASSFGGTGKNIQYF.

The genes are TRBV11-2 and TRBJ1-5; D is unclear. Trimming removed 2 bases from V and 2 bases from J, with 4 bases in between. The CDR3 contains 13 residues. Per germline, CDR1 SGHAT and CDR2 FQNNGV. Here the CDR3 DNA reads TGTGCCAGCAGCTTATATGGCAATCAGCCCCAGCATTTT. Amino acid sequence: CASSLYGNQPQHF.

The chain employs TRBV5-6 and TRBJ2-7, with 14 positions matching TRBD2. The CDR3 covers 17 residues. Germline V CDR1 and CDR2: SGHDT, YYEEEE. V lost 2 bases and J lost 3; bases outside the gene matches: 7. This CDR3 is CASSFYTGTSGSYEQYV. CDR3 sequence (DNA): TGTGCCAGCAGCTTCTACACCGGGACTAGCGGGAGCTACGAGCAGTACGTC.

This clone was seen a few times. The chain carries TRBV2 and TRBJ1-5, with D unclear. The length of the CDR3 is 15 residues. V was shortened by 3 bases and J by 0 bases, with 9 bases between the two germline ends. CDR1 is SNHLY, CDR2 FYNNEI, per germline. The CDR3 here is CASSDMVYSNQPQHF. The CDR3 bases are TGTGCCAGCAGTGATATGGTCTATAGCAATCAGCCCCAGCATTTT.